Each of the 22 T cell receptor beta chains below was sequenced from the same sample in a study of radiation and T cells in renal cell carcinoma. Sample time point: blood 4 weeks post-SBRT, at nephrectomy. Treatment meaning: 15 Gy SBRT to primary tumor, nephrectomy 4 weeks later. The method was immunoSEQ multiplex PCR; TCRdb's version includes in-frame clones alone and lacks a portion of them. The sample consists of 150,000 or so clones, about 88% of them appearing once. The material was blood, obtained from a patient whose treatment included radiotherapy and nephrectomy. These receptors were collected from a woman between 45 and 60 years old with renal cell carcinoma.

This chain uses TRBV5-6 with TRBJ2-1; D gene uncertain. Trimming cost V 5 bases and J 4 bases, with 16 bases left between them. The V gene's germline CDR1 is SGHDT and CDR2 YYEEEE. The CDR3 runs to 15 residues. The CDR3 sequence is CASRDSQRFYNEQFF. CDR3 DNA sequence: TGTGCCAGCAGAGATTCGCAGAGGTTTTACAATGAGCAGTTCTTC.

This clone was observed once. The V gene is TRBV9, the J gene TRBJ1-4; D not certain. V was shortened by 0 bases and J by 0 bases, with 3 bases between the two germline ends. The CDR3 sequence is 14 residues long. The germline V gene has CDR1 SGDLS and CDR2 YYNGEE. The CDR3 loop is CASSVAPTNEKLFF. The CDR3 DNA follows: TGTGCCAGCAGCGTAGCGCCAACTAATGAAAAACTGTTTTTT. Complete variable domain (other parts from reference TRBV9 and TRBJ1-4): DSGVTQTPKHLITATGQRVTLRCSPRSGDLSVYWYQQSLDQGLQFLIQYYNGEERAKGNILERFSAQQFPDLHSELNLSSLELGDSALYFCASSVAPTNEKLFFGSGTQLSVL.

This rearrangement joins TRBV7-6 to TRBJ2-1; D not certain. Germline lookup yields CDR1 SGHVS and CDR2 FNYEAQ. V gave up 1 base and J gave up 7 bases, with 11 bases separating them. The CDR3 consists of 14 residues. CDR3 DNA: TGTGCCAGCAGCTTAGGTTGGTGGGGAAATGAGCAGTTCTTC. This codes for CASSLGWWGNEQFF.

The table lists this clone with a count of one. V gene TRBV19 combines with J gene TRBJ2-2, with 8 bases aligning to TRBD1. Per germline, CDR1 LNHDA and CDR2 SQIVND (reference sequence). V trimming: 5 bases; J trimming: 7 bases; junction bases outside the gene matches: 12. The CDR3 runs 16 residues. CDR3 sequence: CASSPRTGNAGGELFF. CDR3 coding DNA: TGTGCCAGTAGTCCACGGACAGGGAATGCGGGCGGGGAGCTGTTTTTT.

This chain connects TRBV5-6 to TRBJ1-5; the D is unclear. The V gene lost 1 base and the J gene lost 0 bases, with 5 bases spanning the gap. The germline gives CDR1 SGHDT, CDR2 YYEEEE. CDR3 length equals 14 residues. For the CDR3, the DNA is TGTGCCAGCAGCTTGTACAGTAGCAATCAGCCCCAGCATTTT. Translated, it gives CASSLYSSNQPQHF.

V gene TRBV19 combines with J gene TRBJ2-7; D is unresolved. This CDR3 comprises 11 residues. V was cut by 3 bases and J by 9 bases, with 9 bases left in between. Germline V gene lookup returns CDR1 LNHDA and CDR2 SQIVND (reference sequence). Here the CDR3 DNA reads TGTGCCAGTAGTATGGGCACCATGCAGTACTTC. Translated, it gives CASSMGTMQYF.

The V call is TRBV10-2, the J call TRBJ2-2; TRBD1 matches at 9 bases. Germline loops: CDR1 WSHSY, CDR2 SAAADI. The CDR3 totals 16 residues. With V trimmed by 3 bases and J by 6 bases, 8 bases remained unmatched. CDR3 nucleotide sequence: TGCGCCAGCAGTGATGGCCCCGACAGGGGGTCCGGGGAGCTGTTTTTT. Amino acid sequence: CASSDGPDRGSGELFF.

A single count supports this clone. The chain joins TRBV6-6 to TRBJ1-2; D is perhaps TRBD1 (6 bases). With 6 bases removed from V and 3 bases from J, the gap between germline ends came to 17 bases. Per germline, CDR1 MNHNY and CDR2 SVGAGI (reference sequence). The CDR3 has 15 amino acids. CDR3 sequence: CASSPSGGRDYGYTF. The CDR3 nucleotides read TGTGCCAGCAGCCCGTCGGGGGGCCGGGACTATGGCTACACCTTC.

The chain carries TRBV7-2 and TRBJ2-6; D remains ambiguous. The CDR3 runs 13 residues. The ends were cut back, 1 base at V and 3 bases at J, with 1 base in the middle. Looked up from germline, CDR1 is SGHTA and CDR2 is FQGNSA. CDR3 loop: CASSLGGANVLTF. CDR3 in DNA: TGTGCCAGCAGCTTAGGTGGGGCCAACGTCCTGACTTTC.

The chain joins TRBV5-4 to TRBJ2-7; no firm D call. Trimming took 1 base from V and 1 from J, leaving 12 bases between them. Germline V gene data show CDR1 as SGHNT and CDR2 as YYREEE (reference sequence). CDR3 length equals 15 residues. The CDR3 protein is CASSLRSTSSYEQYF. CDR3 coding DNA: TGTGCCAGCAGCTTGCGGTCTACCTCTTCCTACGAGCAGTACTTC.

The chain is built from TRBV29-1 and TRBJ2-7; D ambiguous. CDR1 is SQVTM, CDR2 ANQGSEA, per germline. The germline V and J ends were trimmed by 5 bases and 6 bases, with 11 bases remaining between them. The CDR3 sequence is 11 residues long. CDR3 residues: CSVSGPGEQYF. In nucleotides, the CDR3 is TGCAGCGTTAGTGGTCCCGGCGAGCAGTACTTC.

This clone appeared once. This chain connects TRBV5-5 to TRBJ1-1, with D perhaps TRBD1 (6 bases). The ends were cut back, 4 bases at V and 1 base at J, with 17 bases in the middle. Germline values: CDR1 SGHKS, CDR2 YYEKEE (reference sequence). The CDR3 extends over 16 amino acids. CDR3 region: CASSPTAGHQNTEAFF. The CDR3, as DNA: TGTGCCAGCAGCCCTACCGCGGGACATCAGAACACTGAAGCTTTCTTT.

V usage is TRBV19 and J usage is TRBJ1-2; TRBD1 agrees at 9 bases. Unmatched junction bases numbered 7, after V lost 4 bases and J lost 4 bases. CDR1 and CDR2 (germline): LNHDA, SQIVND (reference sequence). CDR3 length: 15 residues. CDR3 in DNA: TGTGCCAGTAGTAGCACAGGGGGCGCGGGCTATGGCTACACCTTC. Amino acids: CASSSTGGAGYGYTF. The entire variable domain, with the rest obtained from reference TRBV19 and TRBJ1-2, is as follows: DGGITQSPKYLFRKEGQNVTLSCEQNLNHDAMYWYRQDPGQGLRLIYYSQIVNDFQKGDIAEGYSVSREKKESFPLTVTSAQKNPTAFYLCASSSTGGAGYGYTFGSGTRLTVV.

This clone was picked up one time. The CDR3, as DNA: TGTGCCAGCAGCCTATTCTCAGGGGGCGAGACTGAAGCTTTCTTT. It encodes CASSLFSGGETEAFF. The chain couples TRBV7-2 to TRBJ1-1; 8 nucleotides agree with TRBD1. The germline CDR1 and CDR2 sequences are SGHTA and FQGNSA. The CDR3 sequence is 15 residues long. The trim removed 5 bases at V and 5 bases at J, leaving 10 bases unmatched.

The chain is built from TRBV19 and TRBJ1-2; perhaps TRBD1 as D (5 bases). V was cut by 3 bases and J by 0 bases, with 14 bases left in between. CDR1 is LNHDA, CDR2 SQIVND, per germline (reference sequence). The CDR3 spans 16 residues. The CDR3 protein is CASSMTEIRSNYGYTF. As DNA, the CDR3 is TGTGCCAGTAGTATGACAGAAATTCGTTCTAACTATGGCTACACCTTC.

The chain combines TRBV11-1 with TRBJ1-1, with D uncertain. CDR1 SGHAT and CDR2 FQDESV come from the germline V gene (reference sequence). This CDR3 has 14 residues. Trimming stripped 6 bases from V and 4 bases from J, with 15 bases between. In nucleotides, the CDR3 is TGTGCCAGCAGAGAATCGAGGGAGGGCACTGAAGCTTTCTTT. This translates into CASRESREGTEAFF. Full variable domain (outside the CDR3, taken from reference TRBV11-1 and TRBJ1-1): EAEVAQSPRYKITEKSQAVAFWCDPISGHATLYWYRQILGQGPELLVQFQDESVVDDSQLPKDRFSAERLKGVDSTLKIQPAELGDSAMYLCASRESREGTEAFFGQGTRLTVV.

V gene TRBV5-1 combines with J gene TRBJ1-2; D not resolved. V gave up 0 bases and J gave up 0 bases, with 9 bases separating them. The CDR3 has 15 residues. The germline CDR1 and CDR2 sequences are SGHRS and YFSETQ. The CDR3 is CASSLGGRSNYGYTF. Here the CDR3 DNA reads TGCGCCAGCAGCTTGGGTGGGCGTTCTAACTATGGCTACACCTTC.

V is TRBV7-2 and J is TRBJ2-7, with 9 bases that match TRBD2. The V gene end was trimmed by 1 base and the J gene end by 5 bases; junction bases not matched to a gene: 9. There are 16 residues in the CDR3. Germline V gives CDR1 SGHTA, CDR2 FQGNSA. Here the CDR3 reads CASSLGEAGGRNEQYF. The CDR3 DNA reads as TGTGCCAGCAGCTTAGGCGAAGCGGGGGGAAGGAACGAGCAGTACTTC.

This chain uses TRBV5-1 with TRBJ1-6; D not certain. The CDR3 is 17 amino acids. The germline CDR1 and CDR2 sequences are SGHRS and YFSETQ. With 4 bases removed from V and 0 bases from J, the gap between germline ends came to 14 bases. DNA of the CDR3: TGCGCCAGCAGCGAGGATTGGGCCGGCTCCTATAATTCACCCCTCCACTTT. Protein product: CASSEDWAGSYNSPLHF.

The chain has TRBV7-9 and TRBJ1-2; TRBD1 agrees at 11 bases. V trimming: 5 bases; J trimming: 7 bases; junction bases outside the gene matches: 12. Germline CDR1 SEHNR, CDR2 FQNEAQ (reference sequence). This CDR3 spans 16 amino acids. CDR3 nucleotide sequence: TGTGCCAGCAGCCACTCCGGACAGGGGGCCTCGGGTGGCTACACCTTC. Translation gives CASSHSGQGASGGYTF.

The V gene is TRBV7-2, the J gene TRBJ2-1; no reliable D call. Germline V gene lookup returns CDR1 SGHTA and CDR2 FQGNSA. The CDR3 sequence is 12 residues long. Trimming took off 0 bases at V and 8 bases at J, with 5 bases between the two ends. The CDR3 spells CASSLAWDEQFF. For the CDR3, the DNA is TGTGCCAGCAGCTTAGCCTGGGATGAGCAGTTCTTC.

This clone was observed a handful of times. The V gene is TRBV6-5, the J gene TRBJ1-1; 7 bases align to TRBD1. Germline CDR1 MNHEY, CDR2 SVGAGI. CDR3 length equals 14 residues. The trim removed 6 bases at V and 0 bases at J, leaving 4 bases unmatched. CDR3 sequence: CASRWTGLNTEAFF. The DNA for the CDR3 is TGTGCCAGCAGATGGACAGGACTGAACACTGAAGCTTTCTTT.